Listed here are 8 T cell receptor beta chains from one sample, sequenced in a study of T cell clones after liver transplantation. Using immunoSEQ multiplex PCR, the repertoire was profiled, and TCRdb retains in-frame clones only, with some absent. The sample has nearly 55,000 clones, approximately 84% seen once. Material: CD4+ T cells from blood, obtained before liver transplant. These receptors were collected from a human donor who received a liver transplant.

The sample holds one count of this clone. The chain is built from TRBV14 and TRBJ1-2; possibly TRBD1 for D (6 bases). Germline V gene data show CDR1 as SGHDN and CDR2 as FVKESK. V shed 1 base and J shed 4 bases, with 13 bases lying between them. The length of the CDR3 is 15 residues. This CDR3 is CASSQAGGRTYGYTF. In DNA form, the CDR3 reads TGTGCCAGCAGCCAAGCCGGGGGGCGTACCTATGGCTACACCTTC. The entire variable domain, with the rest obtained from reference TRBV14 and TRBJ1-2, is as follows: EAGVTQFPSHSVIEKGQTVTLRCDPISGHDNLYWYRRVMGKEIKFLLHFVKESKQDESGMPNNRFLAERTGGTYSTLKVQPAELEDSGVYFCASSQAGGRTYGYTFGSGTRLTVV.

V and J are TRBV6-6 and TRBJ2-5; perhaps TRBD2 as D (6 bases). Germline V gene data show CDR1 as MNHNY and CDR2 as SVGAGI (reference sequence). CDR3 size: 14 residues. V lost 0 bases to trimming and J lost 4 bases, with 9 bases between them. The DNA of the CDR3 is TGTGCCAGCAGTTACTCGGGGGGAGGAGAGACCCAGTACTTC. Its protein is CASSYSGGGETQYF.

The chain has TRBV7-3 and TRBJ2-3, with D perhaps TRBD2 (6 bases). Per germline, CDR1 SGHTA and CDR2 FQGTGA. V dropped 1 base and J dropped 4 bases, with 9 bases sitting between them. The CDR3 is made up of 14 amino acids. CDR3 coding DNA: TGTGCCAGCAGCTTAAGTAGCGGTCCAGATACGCAGTATTTT. Amino acid sequence: CASSLSSGPDTQYF.

This clone was observed a handful of times. The chain is built from TRBV10-3 and TRBJ2-5; 10 bases are shared with TRBD2. The CDR3 has 15 residues. Trimming cost V 6 bases and J 5 bases; bases outside gene matches: 9. The germline gives CDR1 ENHRY, CDR2 SYGVKD. The CDR3: CAISDLAGGRETQYF. In nucleotides, the CDR3 is TGTGCCATCAGCGACTTAGCGGGGGGCCGGGAGACCCAGTACTTC.

The chain employs TRBV9 and TRBJ2-7; 7 bases are a match to TRBD1. The V gene's germline CDR1 is SGDLS and CDR2 YYNGEE. The CDR3 spans 14 residues. The ends lost 1 base at V and 3 bases at J; junction bases unmatched: 4. CDR3 sequence (DNA): TGTGCCAGCAGCGTAACCGGGACAGACTACGAGCAGTACTTC. This sequence encodes CASSVTGTDYEQYF.

The J gene is TRBJ2-1, the V gene TRBV6-1; D gene unclear. Germline loops: CDR1 MNHNS, CDR2 SASEGT. The CDR3 extends over 10 amino acids. The V end was cut by 4 bases, the J end by 7 bases, with 2 bases between. The CDR3 sequence is CASSVNEQFF. Here the CDR3 DNA reads TGTGCCAGCAGTGTAAATGAGCAGTTCTTC.

The chain links TRBV5-1 to TRBJ2-7; D may be TRBD1 or TRBD2 (5 bases each). Looked up from germline, CDR1 is SGHRS and CDR2 is YFSETQ. V lost 4 bases and J lost 5, with 19 bases in between. The CDR3 runs to 15 residues. CDR3 sequence reads: CASSPAPGPRNEQYF. The CDR3 DNA is TGCGCCAGCAGCCCCGCACCGGGACCCCGAAACGAGCAGTACTTC.

The genes are TRBV7-9 and TRBJ2-7; D could derive from TRBD1 or TRBD2 (6 bases each). V was shortened by 2 bases and J by 4 bases, with 12 bases between the two germline ends. This CDR3 region has 14 residues. Germline CDR1 reads SEHNR; CDR2 reads FQNEAQ (reference sequence). CDR3 amino acids: CASSLTAGTYEQYF. CDR3 coding DNA: TGTGCCAGCAGCTTAACCGCGGGGACATACGAGCAGTACTTC. Full variable domain (outside the CDR3, taken from reference TRBV7-9 and TRBJ2-7): DTGVSQNPRHKITKRGQNVTFRCDPISEHNRLYWYRQTLGQGPEFLTYFQNEAQLEKSRLLSDRFSAERPKGSFSTLEIQRTEQGDSAMYLCASSLTAGTYEQYFGPGTRLTVT.